The next 26 T cell receptor beta chains were all read from a single sample in a study of T cells in Graves' hyperthyroidism and ophthalmopathy. RNA transcripts were the template for amplifying TCR beta CDR3 regions. TCR CDR3 underwent first-round RT-PCR with the HTBI primer set. MiXCR, run by TCRdb on the multiplex PCR reads, gives a single entry per CDR3 protein. The table includes just over 550,000 distinct CDR3 sequences, more than 45% detected once. Sequenced input: peripheral blood or thyroid tissue (not recorded which). These TCRs come from a woman aged 18-30 years with Graves' hyperthyroidism.

This clonotype was found many times. The rearrangement joins TRBV2 to TRBJ1-4; no definite D call. Germline V gives CDR1 SNHLY, CDR2 FYNNEI. V lost 7 bases and J 7 bases, leaving 13 bases between the germline ends. The CDR3 loop spans 13 amino acids. CDR3 region: CASIRTEGEKLFF. The CDR3 coding sequence is TGTGCCAGCATCCGGACCGAGGGTGAAAAACTGTTTTTT. Variable domain in full (rest from reference TRBV2 and TRBJ1-4): EPEVTQTPSHQVTQMGQEVILRCVPISNHLYFYWYRQILGQKVEFLVSFYNNEISEKSEIFDDQFSVERPDGSNFTLKIRSTKLEDSAMYFCASIRTEGEKLFFGSGTQLSVL.

The V gene is TRBV6-1, the J gene TRBJ1-5; D is uncertain. Germline V gene lookup returns CDR1 MNHNS and CDR2 SASEGT. V shed 4 bases and J shed 4 bases, with 11 bases lying between them. The CDR3 is 14 residues long. Here the CDR3 reads CASSGPSTNQPQHF. The CDR3 nucleotides are TGTGCCAGCAGTGGCCCATCAACAAATCAGCCCCAGCATTTT.

The V and J genes are TRBV29-1 and TRBJ1-5, with 8 bases lining up with TRBD1. Germline loops: CDR1 SQVTM, CDR2 ANQGSEA. J gave up 3 bases and V 0 bases, and 4 bases lay outside the gene matches. This CDR3 region has 15 residues. The CDR3 protein is CSVEDGGQVNQPQHF. CDR3 coding DNA: TGCAGCGTTGAAGATGGGGGACAGGTCAATCAGCCCCAGCATTTT.

V is TRBV6-6 and J is TRBJ1-1; D is uncertain. Trimming removed 5 bases from V and 5 bases from J, with 15 bases in between. The CDR3 runs to 14 residues. Germline CDR1 is MNHNY and CDR2 is SVGAGI (reference sequence). The CDR3 here is CASSTTLLGTEAFF. The DNA for the CDR3 is TGTGCCAGCAGTACTACACTGTTGGGGACTGAAGCTTTCTTT.

The chain uses TRBV7-2 and TRBJ1-4; the match to TRBD1 covers 10 bases. Germline trimming cut 3 bases from V and 7 bases from J; bases unmatched to any gene: 5. The CDR3 has 15 amino acids. The germline V gene has CDR1 SGHTA and CDR2 FQGNSA. The CDR3 sequence is CASSFPTGGGEKLFF. The CDR3 nucleotides read TGTGCCAGCAGCTTCCCGACAGGGGGCGGTGAAAAACTGTTTTTT.

The CDR3 DNA reads as TGTGCCAGCAGTACCGGACAGAAGAACACTGAAGCTTTCTTT. Its protein product is CASSTGQKNTEAFF. The chain carries TRBV12-3 or TRBV12-4 and TRBJ1-1, with a tentative D call TRBD1 (6 bases). The V end was cut by 5 bases, the J end by 1 base, with 11 bases between. The CDR3 totals 14 residues.

A few counts support this clonotype. The chain couples TRBV9 to TRBJ1-6; possible D gene TRBD1, 6 bases. Per the germline V gene, CDR1 is SGDLS and CDR2 is YYNGEE. V was trimmed by 7 bases and J by 5 bases, leaving 10 bases between them. The CDR3 consists of 13 residues. DNA for the CDR3: TGTGCCAGCCGGGACAACAATAATTCACCCCTCCACTTT. Amino acids: CASRDNNNSPLHF.

In this sample, this clonotype turned up once. This chain joins TRBV11-2 and TRBJ1-1; D perhaps matches TRBD1 (5 bases). Trimming left V 4 bases short and J 5 bases short, with 14 bases between. The CDR3 runs 14 residues. Germline V gene sequence: CDR1 SGHAT, CDR2 FQNNGV. CDR3 protein: CASSSEGAGTEAFF. In DNA, the CDR3 is TGTGCCAGCAGCTCGGAAGGGGCGGGGACTGAAGCTTTCTTT.

V usage is TRBV5-1 and J usage is TRBJ1-1; D is undetermined. The CDR3 is 14 amino acids. Trimming cost V 0 bases and J 1 base, with 7 bases left between them. Germline V gene lookup returns CDR1 SGHRS and CDR2 YFSETQ. The CDR3 sequence is CASSLDGENTEAFF. CDR3 DNA sequence: TGCGCCAGCAGCTTGGACGGAGAGAACACTGAAGCTTTCTTT.

The rearrangement uses TRBV19 and TRBJ1-1; D gene uncertain. Per germline, CDR1 LNHDA and CDR2 SQIVND (reference sequence). This CDR3 is built from 14 residues. V was cut by 7 bases and J by 3 bases, with 15 bases left in between. CDR3 sequence: CASTLGRLDTEAFF. The CDR3 nucleotides are TGTGCCAGTACCCTCGGACGGTTGGACACTGAAGCTTTCTTT.

The chain uses TRBV2 and TRBJ1-1; 11 bases are shared with TRBD1. CDR3 size: 14 residues. Germline CDR1 SNHLY, CDR2 FYNNEI. As DNA, the CDR3 is TGTGCTAGTATGGGACAGGGGGGAGGAACTGAAGCTTTCTTT. It is translated as CASMGQGGGTEAFF.

This clonotype was seen more than once but under ten times. The chain couples TRBV2 to TRBJ2-7, with D unresolved. This CDR3 has 11 residues. The V end was cut by 7 bases, the J end by 0 bases, with 4 bases between. The germline V gene has CDR1 SNHLY and CDR2 FYNNEI. For the CDR3, the DNA is TGTGCCAGCACTTTCTCCTACGAGCAGTACTTC. This sequence encodes CASTFSYEQYF.

The genes are TRBV7-6 and TRBJ1-6, with 8 positions matching TRBD1. Germline V lookup: CDR1 SGHVS, CDR2 FNYEAQ. The CDR3 is made up of 14 amino acids. J lost 15 bases, V lost 5 bases, and 12 bases had no gene match. In DNA form, the CDR3 reads TGTGCCAGCAGCCAAGATGGACAGGGCGAAATCCTCCACTTT. As protein: CASSQDGQGEILHF.

This clonotype was observed a few times. The chain couples TRBV20-1 to TRBJ2-7; 9 nucleotides agree with TRBD1. This CDR3 has 14 amino acids. J gave up 2 bases and V 6 bases, and 8 bases lay outside the gene matches. Germline CDR1 reads DFQATT; CDR2 reads SNEGSKA (reference sequence). The CDR3 protein is CSASPGTGPYEQYF. Written as DNA, the CDR3 is TGCAGTGCCTCCCCCGGGACAGGGCCCTACGAGCAGTACTTC.

The chain recombines TRBV7-9 with TRBJ2-5; D unresolved. V lost 4 bases to trimming and J lost 4 bases, with 13 bases between them. Germline values: CDR1 SEHNR, CDR2 FQNEAQ (reference sequence). This CDR3 comprises 14 residues. The CDR3 sequence: CASSWIAPVETQYF. The CDR3 nucleotides read TGTGCCAGCAGCTGGATCGCCCCCGTAGAGACCCAGTACTTC.

V usage is TRBV5-1 and J usage is TRBJ2-7, with 13 bases identical to TRBD2. There are 16 residues in the CDR3. Germline V gives CDR1 SGHRS, CDR2 YFSETQ. The J segment lost 3 bases and the V segment lost 0 bases, leaving 3 bases of the junction unmatched. The CDR3 spells CASSLVGLAGLYEQYF. CDR3 in DNA: TGCGCCAGCAGCTTGGTGGGACTAGCGGGGCTCTACGAGCAGTACTTC. The full variable domain, in which reference TRBV5-1 and TRBJ2-7 provide the parts outside the CDR3, is KAGVTQTPRYLIKTRGQQVTLSCSPISGHRSVSWYQQTPGQGLQFLFEYFSETQRNKGNFPGRFSGRQFSNSRSEMNVSTLELGDSALYLCASSLVGLAGLYEQYFGPGTRLTVT.

This clonotype has at least ten counts. The chain uses TRBV5-1 and TRBJ1-2; D perhaps matches TRBD1 (5 bases). Germline V gene data show CDR1 as SGHRS and CDR2 as YFSETQ. The CDR3 runs 13 residues. Trimming removed 3 bases from V and 2 bases from J, with 8 bases in between. The CDR3 loop is CASSSRDNYGYTF. The CDR3 DNA is TGCGCCAGCAGCTCCCGGGACAACTATGGCTACACCTTC.

V is TRBV15 and J is TRBJ2-7; TRBD2 might be the D (6 bases). Germline assignment: CDR1 LNHNV and CDR2 YYDKDF (reference sequence). The CDR3 has 14 amino acids. Trimming cost V 8 bases and J 0 bases, with 14 bases left between them. CDR3 DNA: TGTGCCACCTCCGTCCTTAGCGGCTCCTACGAGCAGTACTTC. It encodes CATSVLSGSYEQYF.

This clonotype was recorded only once. Germline and junction disagree at one end, which may indicate a read error. The chain uses TRBV2 and TRBJ2-7, with 7 nucleotides matching TRBD1. This CDR3 contains 14 residues. Per germline, CDR1 SNHLY and CDR2 FYNNEI. The DNA of the CDR3 is TGTGCCAGCACCTCCGGGACAGTCTCCCACGAGCAGTACTTC. This gives the protein CASTSGTVSHEQYF.

This clonotype was counted at least ten times. This chain uses TRBV29-1 with TRBJ1-1; tentative D call: TRBD1 (6 bases). Trimming took off 8 bases at V and 7 bases at J, with 20 bases between the two ends. The germline V gene encodes CDR1 SQVTM and CDR2 ANQGSEA. The CDR3 is made up of 13 amino acids. In DNA, the CDR3 is TGCAGCTCCCTTATTATCGGGGGCGGTGAAGCTTTCTTT. Translating gives CSSLIIGGGEAFF.

The chain recombines TRBV2 with TRBJ1-6, with a tentative D call TRBD1 (6 bases). CDR3 length: 15 residues. Germline CDR1 and CDR2: SNHLY and FYNNEI. The V gene lost 8 bases and the J gene lost 7 bases, with 18 bases spanning the gap. The CDR3 loop reads CASSPVGRGNSPLHF. The CDR3 DNA reads as TGTGCCAGCTCACCAGTCGGCAGGGGCAATTCACCCCTCCACTTT.

This clonotype occurred a few times. The chain links TRBV6-1 to TRBJ2-7; 12 bases are a match to TRBD2. The germline V gene encodes CDR1 MNHNS and CDR2 SASEGT. The CDR3 loop spans 15 amino acids. After removal of 5 bases from V and 6 bases from J, the junction contained 8 bases not matched to a gene. CDR3 in DNA: TGTGCCAGCAGTAAACAACCGGGACTAGCGGGCGAGCAGTACTTC. This codes for CASSKQPGLAGEQYF.

In its sample, this clonotype was seen a few times. V and J are TRBV2 and TRBJ2-5; the D call may be TRBD1 or TRBD2 (8 bases each). Germline V gives CDR1 SNHLY, CDR2 FYNNEI. V lost 9 bases to trimming and J lost 2 bases, with 16 bases between them. The CDR3 extends over 14 amino acids. In nucleotides, the CDR3 is TGTGCCAGTAGCGGGACAGGTGGACAAGAGACCCAGTACTTC. Its translation: CASSGTGGQETQYF.

The rearrangement uses TRBV10-3 and TRBJ1-1; D not resolved. The CDR3 loop spans 12 amino acids. The ends were cut back, 4 bases at V and 3 bases at J, with 6 bases in the middle. From germline, CDR1 is ENHRY and CDR2 SYGVKD. In nucleotides, the CDR3 is TGTGCCATCAGTGCTACGTACACTGAAGCTTTCTTT. Residues: CAISATYTEAFF.

The CDR3 DNA reads as TGTGCCAGCAGACCCGGGACAGGCGAGCGGGAGTGGTACTTC. Its protein product is CASRPGTGEREWYF. The chain employs TRBV9 and TRBJ2-7; possibly TRBD1 or TRBD2 for D (8 bases each). Germline lookup yields CDR1 SGDLS and CDR2 YYNGEE. The V and J ends lost 5 bases and 12 bases respectively, with 24 bases between them. This CDR3 comprises 14 residues.

On this clonotype: Relative to the germline gene, one junction end is altered; a read error may explain this. The genes are TRBV24-1 and TRBJ1-5, with D possibly being TRBD1 (5 bases). CDR1 is KGHDR, CDR2 SFDVKD, per germline. This CDR3 has 16 residues. The CDR3 spells CASSLFRGFPRQPQHF. CDR3 sequence (DNA): TGTGCCAGCAGTTTGTTTAGGGGTTTCCCGAGGCAGCCCCAGCATTTT.